The 20 T cell receptor beta chains below all came from one sample that was sequenced in a study of blood T cell repertoires in COVID-19. Data came from immunoSEQ multiplex PCR; TCRdb stores just in-frame clones and leaves some out. The sample has approximately 130,000 clones, almost 85% seen once; the top ten hold about 13%. Source material: peripheral blood. The receptor source for this set is a human donor in a cohort sampled during active COVID-19.

The gene calls are TRBV11-3 and TRBJ2-1, with 9 bases fitting TRBD2. J gave up 4 bases and V 5 bases, and 6 bases lay outside the gene matches. The CDR3 contains 15 residues. CDR1 is SGHNT, CDR2 YENEEA, per germline. CDR3 protein: CASSMRAGGYNEQFF. The CDR3 nucleotides read TGTGCCAGCAGCATGAGAGCGGGAGGTTACAATGAGCAGTTCTTC.

This chain joins TRBV13 and TRBJ1-5; 7 bases fit TRBD1. With V trimmed by 4 bases and J by 4 bases, 4 bases remained unmatched. This CDR3 comprises 14 residues. CDR1 PRHDT and CDR2 FYEKMQ come from the germline V gene (reference sequence). The CDR3 sequence: CASSSYRGNQPQHF. The CDR3 nucleotides read TGTGCCAGCAGCTCGTACAGGGGAAATCAGCCCCAGCATTTT.

This chain uses TRBV9 with TRBJ1-2; 10 bases are shared with TRBD1. V trimming: 4 bases; J trimming: 7 bases; junction bases outside the gene matches: 13. The CDR3 extends over 16 amino acids. Germline assignment: CDR1 SGDLS and CDR2 YYNGEE. CDR3 bases: TGTGCCAGCAGCCCCGGGACAGGGGCCCTTGGGTCTGGCTACACCTTC. Translation: CASSPGTGALGSGYTF.

The CDR3 sequence: CAISELRGSTDTQYF. The DNA of the CDR3 is TGTGCCATCAGTGAGTTGCGGGGGAGCACAGATACGCAGTATTTT. J is TRBJ2-3 and V is TRBV10-3; TRBD2 matches 7 bases. V shed 1 base, J shed 0 bases, and the junction held 1 base outside the gene matches. The CDR3 loop spans 15 amino acids. CDR1 and CDR2 from the germline V gene are ENHRY and SYGVKD.

The chain has TRBV25-1 and TRBJ2-2; perhaps TRBD2 as D (7 bases). The CDR3 is 16 residues long. CDR1 is MGHDK, CDR2 SYGVNS, per germline. Trimming removed 5 bases from V and 3 bases from J, with 16 bases in between. Here the CDR3 DNA reads TGTGCCAGCAGTAGGCGTCGGGGGGCCGACACCGGGGAGCTGTTTTTT. Its translation: CASSRRRGADTGELFF.

For the CDR3, the DNA is TGTGCCAGCAGTAGGACAGGGAACTATGGCTACACCTTC. Protein: CASSRTGNYGYTF. The chain links TRBV6-5 to TRBJ1-2; 8 positions agree with TRBD1. Trimming removed 5 bases from V and 2 bases from J; junction bases left unmatched: 1. Germline values: CDR1 MNHEY, CDR2 SVGAGI. This CDR3 has 13 amino acids.

V usage is TRBV7-9 and J usage is TRBJ2-6; 7 nucleotides line up with TRBD2. The CDR3 loop spans 17 amino acids. Trimming removed 5 bases from V and 0 bases from J; junction bases left unmatched: 7. CDR1 is SEHNR, CDR2 FQNEAQ, per germline (reference sequence). The CDR3 DNA reads TGTGCCAGCAGCCCTCAAGGCGGGGGCTCTGGGGCCAACGTCCTGACTTTC. It codes for CASSPQGGGSGANVLTF.

The count of this clone is one. J is TRBJ2-7 and V is TRBV20-1; D may be TRBD1 (6 bases). V lost 3 bases to trimming and J lost 5 bases, with 14 bases between them. CDR3 length: 13 amino acids. Germline V gene sequence: CDR1 DFQATT, CDR2 SNEGSKA (reference sequence). This CDR3 is CSASNRVRDEQYF. The CDR3 coding sequence is TGCAGTGCTAGTAACAGGGTTCGTGACGAGCAGTACTTC.

The chain recombines TRBV27 with TRBJ2-7; perhaps TRBD1 as D (6 bases). Germline CDR1 is MNHEY and CDR2 is SMNVEV (reference sequence). V lost 4 bases to trimming and J lost 1 base, with 17 bases between them. CDR3 length: 16 residues. For the CDR3, the DNA is TGTGCCAGCAGTTCCCCAGGACAGACCAGGTCCTACGAGCAGTACTTC. Its translation: CASSSPGQTRSYEQYF.

The chain has TRBV7-8 and TRBJ2-7; 9 bases map to TRBD1. Germline values: CDR1 SGHVS, CDR2 FQNEAQ. The CDR3 totals 16 residues. With 5 bases clipped from V and 4 bases from J, the junction kept 12 bases outside the gene matches. CDR3 nucleotide sequence: TGTGCCAGCAGCAAGGACCGGGACAGGGATTTTTACGAGCAGTACTTC. As protein: CASSKDRDRDFYEQYF.

The chain carries TRBV4-1 and TRBJ2-3; perhaps TRBD2 as D (7 bases). V was clipped by 5 bases and J by 5 bases, with 17 bases between them. The length of the CDR3 is 15 residues. Germline CDR1 is MGHRA and CDR2 is YSYEKL. CDR3: CASSTDGGGRDTQYF. CDR3 DNA sequence: TGCGCCAGCAGCACCGATGGGGGGGGGCGAGATACGCAGTATTTT.

The chain uses TRBV27 and TRBJ2-2; maybe TRBD2 (6 bases). Germline V CDR1 and CDR2: MNHEY, SMNVEV (reference sequence). Trimming removed 8 bases from V and 6 bases from J, with 16 bases in between. The CDR3 totals 14 residues. The DNA for the CDR3 is TGTGCCAGCCGCAGGGACTTCTGGGCCGGGGAGCTGTTTTTT. The encoded protein is CASRRDFWAGELFF.

The chain is built from TRBV6-5 and TRBJ2-2; D possibly corresponds to TRBD2 (6 bases). V lost 6 bases and J 5 bases, leaving 13 bases between the germline ends. This CDR3 is 14 amino acids long. The germline CDR1 and CDR2 sequences are MNHEY and SVGAGI. This CDR3 reads CASRPGLDTGELFF. CDR3 sequence (DNA): TGTGCCAGCAGACCGGGACTCGATACCGGGGAGCTGTTTTTT.

This chain uses TRBV5-1 with TRBJ1-1; 8 bases fit TRBD1. The CDR3 contains 14 residues. Trimming at V came to 2 bases and at J to 1 base, leaving 1 base not matched to a gene. Germline CDR1 SGHRS, CDR2 YFSETQ. The CDR3: CASSFRGRNTEAFF. CDR3 bases: TGCGCCAGCAGCTTCAGGGGGCGGAACACTGAAGCTTTCTTT.

The genes are TRBV5-4 and TRBJ2-7; TRBD2 aligns across 12 bases. Trimming at V came to 4 bases and at J to 4 bases, leaving 3 bases not matched to a gene. The CDR3 totals 14 residues. Germline CDR1 SGHNT, CDR2 YYREEE (reference sequence). DNA of the CDR3: TGTGCCAGCAGCCCTAGCGGGGGGGTGTACGAGCAGTACTTC. It translates to CASSPSGGVYEQYF.

The chain has TRBV20-1 and TRBJ2-3; D call uncertain. V dropped 5 bases and J dropped 5 bases, with 8 bases sitting between them. Looked up from germline, CDR1 is DFQATT and CDR2 is SNEGSKA (reference sequence). This CDR3 region has 11 residues. The CDR3 DNA sequence: TGCAGTGCTGAGATTGGAGATACGCAGTATTTT. Translation: CSAEIGDTQYF.

The chain couples TRBV12-3 or TRBV12-4 to TRBJ2-7; TRBD1 matches 8 bases. The J segment lost 4 bases and the V segment lost 5 bases, leaving 4 bases of the junction unmatched. The CDR3 totals 13 residues. The CDR3, as DNA: TGTGCCAGCAGTGGACAGGGATTTTACGAGCAGTACTTC. Amino acid sequence: CASSGQGFYEQYF.

This clone was recorded a few times. This chain uses TRBV14 with TRBJ2-7; D not resolved. The V end lost 0 bases, the J end lost 2 bases, and 11 bases lay between the germline ends. The CDR3 covers 15 residues. Germline values: CDR1 SGHDN, CDR2 FVKESK. The CDR3 loop reads CASSQDEAIPYEQYF. The CDR3 DNA sequence: TGTGCCAGCAGCCAAGATGAGGCGATTCCCTACGAGCAGTACTTC.

The CDR3 DNA follows: TGTGCCAGCAGCCCCGGGACAGGCACAGATACGCAGTATTTT. This encodes CASSPGTGTDTQYF. The chain uses TRBV3-1 (or the pseudogene TRBV3-2) and TRBJ2-3; 7 bases map to TRBD1. The CDR3 is 14 residues long. V lost 4 bases to trimming and J lost 1 base; unmatched junction nucleotides: 2. Germline V gene data show CDR1 as LGHDT and CDR2 as YNNKEL (reference sequence).

The chain carries TRBV7-2 and TRBJ1-2; a weak D match, TRBD1 (6 bases). The CDR3 length is 13 residues. Trimming removed 5 bases from V and 7 bases from J, with 14 bases in between. Germline values: CDR1 SGHTA, CDR2 FQGNSA. The CDR3 DNA reads TGTGCCAGCAGCCAACAGGGTGAGGTTGGCTACACCTTC. This translates into CASSQQGEVGYTF.